This T cell receptor beta chain was observed in a study of type 1 regulatory T cells. Overall study context: T-allo10 is a Tr1-enriched, alloantigen-specific CD4 T cell product made in vitro.

TCRdb reprocessed the reads with MiXCR, giving one entry per CDR3 protein. The sample shows roughly 62,000 distinct CDR3 sequences, less than 65% of them seen only once. CDR1 SGHAT and CDR2 FQNNGV come from the germline V gene. V trimming: 6 bases; J trimming: 9 bases; junction bases outside the gene matches: 11. CDR3 length: 15 residues. In its sample, this clonotype was seen once. Its antigen remains unidentified. This clonotype was sampled from a human donor in good health. V is TRBV11-2 and J is TRBJ1-6, with 7 nucleotides matching TRBD1. Material: cultured non-Tr1 T cells, either the whole culture or a sorted T cell fraction (not recorded which). CDR3 sequence: CASSPPRGAGSPLHF. The DNA for the CDR3 is TGTGCCAGCAGTCCTCCCAGGGGGGCAGGTTCACCCCTCCACTTT.